Following are 8 T cell receptor beta chains from one sample sequenced in a study of metastatic and nonmetastatic thyroid tumors. TCRdb reprocessed the PCR reads via MiXCR. Of 35,000 to 50,000 clones detected, about 14% appear once; the ten largest clones hold approximately 9.5%. There were no patients who had received any treatment before thyroid surgery. The sequenced material came from blood. Receptors were obtained from a female donor with papillary thyroid cancer or a benign thyroid nodule (not recorded which). Some clones in this sample may be carry-over from other donors' samples.

The sample holds one count of this clone. The chain links TRBV5-1 to TRBJ1-5; a possible D gene is TRBD1 (5 bases). Germline V gene sequence: CDR1 SGHRS, CDR2 YFSETQ. This CDR3 region has 14 residues. The germline V and J ends were trimmed by 0 bases and 3 bases, with 7 bases remaining between them. CDR3 sequence: CASSLGQFNQPQHF. Written as DNA, the CDR3 is TGCGCCAGCAGCTTGGGACAGTTCAATCAGCCCCAGCATTTT.

This clone was observed at least ten times. The chain carries TRBV9 and TRBJ2-3, with 7 bases matching TRBD1. V lost 2 bases and J lost 2; bases outside the gene matches: 2. In germline, CDR1 is SGDLS, CDR2 YYNGEE. CDR3 length: 14 amino acids. The CDR3 sequence is CASSVGTDTDTQYF. CDR3 in DNA: TGTGCCAGCAGCGTCGGGACAGACACAGATACGCAGTATTTT.

This clone has ten or more counts. CDR3 residues: CASSLKGRETQYF. For the CDR3, the DNA is TGCGCCAGCAGCTTGAAGGGGCGGGAGACCCAGTACTTC. The chain combines TRBV5-1 with TRBJ2-5, with D maybe TRBD1 (5 bases). Germline V gene data show CDR1 as SGHRS and CDR2 as YFSETQ. V was clipped by 1 base and J by 5 bases, with 9 bases between them. The CDR3 covers 13 residues.

The CDR3 DNA reads TGCGCCAGCAGTTCCGGACAGGGAAACACCGGGGAGCTGTTTTTT. Translated, it gives CASSSGQGNTGELFF. The rearrangement uses TRBV10-1 and TRBJ2-2; TRBD1 matches 8 bases. J was trimmed by 2 bases and V by 5 bases; bases with no gene match: 4. The germline CDR1 and CDR2 sequences are WNHNN and SYGVQD (reference sequence). The CDR3 sequence is 15 residues long.

This clone was picked up many times. The chain couples TRBV11-2 to TRBJ2-1; D is undetermined. The V and J ends lost 4 bases and 6 bases respectively, with 16 bases between them. CDR1 and CDR2 from the germline V gene are SGHAT and FQNNGV. This CDR3 spans 15 amino acids. The CDR3 DNA follows: TGTGCCAGCAGCTCACTTACCCTTGGCAGCAATGAGCAGTTCTTC. Residues: CASSSLTLGSNEQFF.

This clone showed up many times. This chain uses TRBV25-1 with TRBJ2-1; 12 bases map to TRBD2. The CDR3 is 13 amino acids. V was clipped by 9 bases and J by 9 bases; unmatched bases: 6. Germline V lookup: CDR1 MGHDK, CDR2 SYGVNS. The CDR3 sequence: CASAGLAGSEQFF. CDR3 DNA sequence: TGTGCCAGTGCCGGACTAGCGGGAAGTGAGCAGTTCTTC.

This chain links TRBV15 with TRBJ2-1, with TRBD2 matching over 7 bases. J was trimmed by 5 bases and V by 0 bases; bases with no gene match: 10. Germline V gives CDR1 LNHNV, CDR2 YYDKDF (reference sequence). CDR3 length equals 17 residues. The CDR3 loop reads CATSRDLEGGTNNEQFF. The CDR3 DNA is TGTGCCACCAGCAGAGATCTGGAGGGAGGGACCAACAATGAGCAGTTCTTC.

This clone was observed at least ten times. The rearrangement joins TRBV7-6 to TRBJ1-3, with 7 nucleotides matching TRBD1. Germline-derived CDR1 and CDR2 are SGHVS and FNYEAQ. CDR3 size: 15 residues. After removal of 3 bases from V and 1 base from J, the junction contained 3 bases not matched to a gene. For the CDR3, the DNA is TGTGCCAGCAGCTTGGCAGGGGGATCTGGAAACACCATATATTTT. Its translation: CASSLAGGSGNTIYF.